This T cell receptor (beta chain) comes out of a study of human T cells and chemical hapten exposure. Study-wide findings and caveats: Expanded TCR counts at PT1 were positively correlated with the patch test score.

Trimming stripped 4 bases from V and 4 bases from J, with 13 bases between. Germline V gene data show CDR1 as DFQATT and CDR2 as SNEGSKA (reference sequence). This CDR3 is 13 amino acids long. TCRdb independently ran MiXCR on the RACE reads; one entry per CDR3 protein. The sample records some 170,000 distinct CDR3 sequences, 20% to 25% being singletons. On this clonotype: As yet, its antigen is unknown.

Documented time point: patch test 1, 2 weeks after DPC sensitization. Treatment indicated: therapeutic diphenylcyclopropenone sensitization with weekly scalp DPC. Venepuncture was done earlier than the placement of each patch test. The input for sequencing was whole blood, taken in connection with sensitization to the hapten diphenylcyclopropenone (DPC). The chain uses TRBV20-1 and TRBJ1-2; D is undetermined. The receptor was derived from a woman between 45 and 60 years old with alopecia areata. Some clones in this sample may be carry-over from other donors' samples. CDR3 sequence reads: CSATGVGRYGYTF. The DNA of the CDR3 is TGCAGTGCTACCGGGGTGGGTCGCTATGGCTACACCTTC.